One T cell receptor beta chain is described in this entry. Its antigen is not known. CDR1 is DFQATT and CDR2 is SNEGSKA in the germline V gene (reference sequence). The trim removed 6 bases at V and 7 bases at J, leaving 14 bases unmatched. The CDR3 runs to 15 residues. This specimen belongs to a study of type 1 and type 2 diabetes patients. At the level of the study: Samples came from type 1 diabetic, type 2 diabetic or nondiabetic people, recruited in China.

Genomic DNA was the PCR template. A primer set of 30 forward and 13 reverse primers amplified the CDR3. TCRdb independently ran MiXCR on the multiplex PCR reads; one entry per CDR3 protein. The table lists 280,000 or so distinct CDR3 sequences, roughly 44% of them singletons. Findings and caveats of the study: V and J gene usage correlated at 0.9 to 0.97 between type 2 diabetes and control samples.

The clonotype originates from a young man with type 2 diabetes. The chain uses TRBV20-1 and TRBJ2-3; TRBD1 agrees at 9 bases. Specimen: peripheral blood mononuclear cells (PBMCs). CDR3 sequence: CSAYDRGRSQNTQYF. In DNA, the CDR3 is TGCAGTGCCTATGACAGGGGGAGATCTCAAAATACGCAGTATTTT.